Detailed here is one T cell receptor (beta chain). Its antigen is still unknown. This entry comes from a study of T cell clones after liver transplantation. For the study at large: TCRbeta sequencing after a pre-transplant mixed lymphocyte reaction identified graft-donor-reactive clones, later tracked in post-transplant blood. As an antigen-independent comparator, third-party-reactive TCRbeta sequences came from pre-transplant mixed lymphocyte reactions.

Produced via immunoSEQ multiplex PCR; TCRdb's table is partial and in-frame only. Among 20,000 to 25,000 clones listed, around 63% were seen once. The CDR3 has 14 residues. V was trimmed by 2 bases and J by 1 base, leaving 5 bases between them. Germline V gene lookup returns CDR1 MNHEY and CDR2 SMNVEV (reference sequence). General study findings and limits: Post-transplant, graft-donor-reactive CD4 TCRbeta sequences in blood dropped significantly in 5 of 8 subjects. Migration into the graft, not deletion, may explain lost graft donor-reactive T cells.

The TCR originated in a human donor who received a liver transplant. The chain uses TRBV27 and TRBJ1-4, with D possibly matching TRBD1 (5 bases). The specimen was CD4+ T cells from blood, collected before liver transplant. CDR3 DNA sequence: TGTGCCAGCAGTTTACAGGGAACTAATGAAAAACTGTTTTTT. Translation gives CASSLQGTNEKLFF.